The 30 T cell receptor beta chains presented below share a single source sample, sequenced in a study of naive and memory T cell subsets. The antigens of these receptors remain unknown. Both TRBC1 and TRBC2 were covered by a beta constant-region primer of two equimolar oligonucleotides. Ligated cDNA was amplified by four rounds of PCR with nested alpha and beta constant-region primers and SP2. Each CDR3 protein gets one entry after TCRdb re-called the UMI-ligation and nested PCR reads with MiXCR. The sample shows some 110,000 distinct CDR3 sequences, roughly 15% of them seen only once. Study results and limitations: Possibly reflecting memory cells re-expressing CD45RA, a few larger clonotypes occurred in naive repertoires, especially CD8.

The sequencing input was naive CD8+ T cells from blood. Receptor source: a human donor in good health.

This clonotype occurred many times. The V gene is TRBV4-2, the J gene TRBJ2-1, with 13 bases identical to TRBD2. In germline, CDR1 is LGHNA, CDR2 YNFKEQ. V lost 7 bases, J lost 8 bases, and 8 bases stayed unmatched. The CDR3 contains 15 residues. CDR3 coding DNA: TGTGCCAGCAAGACTAGCGGGGGGACGGTGTATGAGCAGTTCTTC. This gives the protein CASKTSGGTVYEQFF.

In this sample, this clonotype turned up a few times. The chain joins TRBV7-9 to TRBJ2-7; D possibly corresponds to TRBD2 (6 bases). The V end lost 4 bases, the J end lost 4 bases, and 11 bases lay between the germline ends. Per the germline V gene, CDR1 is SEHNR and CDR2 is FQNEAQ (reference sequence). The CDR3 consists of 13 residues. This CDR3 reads CASSYPGTYEQYF. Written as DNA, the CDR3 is TGTGCCAGCAGCTACCCCGGGACTTACGAGCAGTACTTC.

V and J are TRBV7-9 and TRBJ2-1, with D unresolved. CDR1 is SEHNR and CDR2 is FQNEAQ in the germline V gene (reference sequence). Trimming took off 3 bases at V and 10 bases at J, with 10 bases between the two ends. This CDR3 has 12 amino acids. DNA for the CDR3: TGTGCCAGCAGCTTGTTGACACTGGAGCAGTTCTTC. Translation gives CASSLLTLEQFF.

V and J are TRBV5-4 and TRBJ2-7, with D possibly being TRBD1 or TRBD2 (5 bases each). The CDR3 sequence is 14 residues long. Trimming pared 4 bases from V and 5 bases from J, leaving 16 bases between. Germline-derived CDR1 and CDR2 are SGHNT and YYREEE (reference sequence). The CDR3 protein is CASSHGANPHEQYF. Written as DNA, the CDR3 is TGTGCCAGCAGCCACGGGGCCAACCCCCACGAGCAGTACTTC.

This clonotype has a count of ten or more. The CDR3 region has the DNA TGTGCCAGCAGTACCGTATTTTTGGTTACCGGGGATAATTCACCCCTCCACTTT. Its translation: CASSTVFLVTGDNSPLHF. The gene calls are TRBV12-3 or TRBV12-4 and TRBJ1-6; no clear D gene. The V and J ends lost 5 bases and 5 bases respectively, with 22 bases between them. This CDR3 has 18 amino acids.

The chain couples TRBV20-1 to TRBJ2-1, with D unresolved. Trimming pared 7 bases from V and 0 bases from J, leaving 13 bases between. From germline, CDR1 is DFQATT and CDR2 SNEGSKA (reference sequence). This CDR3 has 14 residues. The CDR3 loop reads CSVPILSSYNEQFF. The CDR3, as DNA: TGCAGTGTCCCTATCCTGAGCTCCTACAATGAGCAGTTCTTC.

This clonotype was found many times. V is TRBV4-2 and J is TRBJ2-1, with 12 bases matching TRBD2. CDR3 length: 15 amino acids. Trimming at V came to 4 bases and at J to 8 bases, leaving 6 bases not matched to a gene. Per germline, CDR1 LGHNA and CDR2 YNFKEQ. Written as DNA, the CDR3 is TGTGCCAGCAGCCTTAGACTAGCGGGAGAGGATGAGCAGTTCTTC. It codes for CASSLRLAGEDEQFF.

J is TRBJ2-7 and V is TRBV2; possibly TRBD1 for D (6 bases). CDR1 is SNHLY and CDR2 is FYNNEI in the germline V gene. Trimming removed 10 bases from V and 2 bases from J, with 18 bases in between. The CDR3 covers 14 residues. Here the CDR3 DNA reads TGTGCCACCCAGGGGCCAGGGGAAACCTACGAGCAGTACTTC. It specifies CATQGPGETYEQYF.

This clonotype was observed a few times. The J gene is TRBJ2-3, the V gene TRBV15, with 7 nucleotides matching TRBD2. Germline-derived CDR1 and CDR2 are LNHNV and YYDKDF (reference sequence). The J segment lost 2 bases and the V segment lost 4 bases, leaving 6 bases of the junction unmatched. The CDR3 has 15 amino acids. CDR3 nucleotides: TGTGCCACCAGCAAAAGCGGGGCCACCACAGATACGCAGTATTTT. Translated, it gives CATSKSGATTDTQYF.

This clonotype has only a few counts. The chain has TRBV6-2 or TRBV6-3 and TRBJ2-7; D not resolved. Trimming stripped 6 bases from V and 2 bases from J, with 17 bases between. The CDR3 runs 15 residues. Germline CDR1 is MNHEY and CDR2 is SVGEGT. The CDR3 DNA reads TGTGCCAGCAGATCCCGATCGGACGGTACCTACGAGCAGTACTTC. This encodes CASRSRSDGTYEQYF.

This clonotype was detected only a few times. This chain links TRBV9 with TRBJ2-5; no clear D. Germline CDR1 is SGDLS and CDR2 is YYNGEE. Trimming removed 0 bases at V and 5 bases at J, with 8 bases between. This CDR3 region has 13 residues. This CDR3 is CASSVATQETQYF. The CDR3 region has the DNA TGTGCCAGCAGCGTAGCAACCCAGGAGACCCAGTACTTC.

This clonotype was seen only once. CDR3 nucleotide sequence: TGTGCCAGCAGCCTGAGGACAGAGAGCTACGAGCAGTACTTC. As protein: CASSLRTESYEQYF. This sequence joins TRBV3-1 and TRBJ2-7; a weak D match, TRBD1 (6 bases). This CDR3 has 14 amino acids. Germline CDR1 and CDR2: LGHDT and YNNKEL (reference sequence). V was clipped by 4 bases and J by 3 bases, with 13 bases between them.

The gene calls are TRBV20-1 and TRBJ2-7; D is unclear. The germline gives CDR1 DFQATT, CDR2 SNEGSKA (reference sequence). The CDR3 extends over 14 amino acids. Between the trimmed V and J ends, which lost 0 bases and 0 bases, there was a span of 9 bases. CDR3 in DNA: TGCAGTGCTAGAGATGCCAGGCTCTCCTACGAGCAGTACTTC. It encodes CSARDARLSYEQYF.

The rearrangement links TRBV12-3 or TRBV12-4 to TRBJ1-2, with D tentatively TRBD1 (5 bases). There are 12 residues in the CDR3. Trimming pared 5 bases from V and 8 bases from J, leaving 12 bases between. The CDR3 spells CASSGTPGGYTF. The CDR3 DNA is TGTGCCAGCAGTGGGACCCCCGGAGGCTACACCTTC.

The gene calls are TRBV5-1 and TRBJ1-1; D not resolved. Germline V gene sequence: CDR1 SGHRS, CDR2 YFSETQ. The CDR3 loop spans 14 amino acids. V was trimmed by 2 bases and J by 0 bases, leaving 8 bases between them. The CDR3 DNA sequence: TGCGCCAGCAGCTTCGAGACCATGAACACTGAAGCTTTCTTT. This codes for CASSFETMNTEAFF.

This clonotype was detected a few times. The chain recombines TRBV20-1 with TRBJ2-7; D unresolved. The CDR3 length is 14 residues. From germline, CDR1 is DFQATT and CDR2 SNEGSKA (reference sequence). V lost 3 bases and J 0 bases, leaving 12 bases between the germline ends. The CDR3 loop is CSASRPSGSYEQYF. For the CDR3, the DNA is TGCAGTGCTAGTAGGCCGTCTGGCTCCTACGAGCAGTACTTC.

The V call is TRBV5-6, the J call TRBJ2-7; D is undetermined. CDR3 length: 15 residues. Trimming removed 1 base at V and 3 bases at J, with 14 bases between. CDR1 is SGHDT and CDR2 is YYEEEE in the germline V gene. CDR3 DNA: TGTGCCAGCAGCTTGTGGGGTTCCTCCATCTACGAGCAGTACTTC. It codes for CASSLWGSSIYEQYF.

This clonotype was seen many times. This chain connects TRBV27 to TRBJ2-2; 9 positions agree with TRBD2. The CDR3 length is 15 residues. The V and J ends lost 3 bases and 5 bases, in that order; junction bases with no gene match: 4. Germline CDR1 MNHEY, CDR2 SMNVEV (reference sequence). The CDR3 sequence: CASSLATSGTGELFF. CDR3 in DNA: TGTGCCAGCAGTTTGGCTACTAGCGGGACCGGGGAGCTGTTTTTT.

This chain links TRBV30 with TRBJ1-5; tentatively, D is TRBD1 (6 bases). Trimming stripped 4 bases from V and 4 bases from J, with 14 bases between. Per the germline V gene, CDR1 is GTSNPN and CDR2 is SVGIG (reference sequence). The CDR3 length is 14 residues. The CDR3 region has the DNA TGTGCCTGGAACGTTGGGGGGCAGAATCAGCCCCAGCATTTT. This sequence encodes CAWNVGGQNQPQHF. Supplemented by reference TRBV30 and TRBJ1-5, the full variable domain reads SQTIHQWPATLVQPVGSPLSLECTVEGTSNPNLYWYRQAAGRGLQLLFYSVGIGQISSEVPQNLSASRPQDRQFILSSKKLLLSDSGFYLCAWNVGGQNQPQHFGDGTRLSIL.

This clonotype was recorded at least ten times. The CDR3 DNA is TGTGCCAGCAGCGTAGCGGGAGTTCGGGATACGCAGTATTTT. It encodes CASSVAGVRDTQYF. The V gene is TRBV9, the J gene TRBJ2-3; tentatively, D is TRBD2 (6 bases). V lost 0 bases and J 6 bases, leaving 11 bases between the germline ends. CDR1 SGDLS and CDR2 YYNGEE come from the germline V gene. The CDR3 loop spans 14 amino acids.

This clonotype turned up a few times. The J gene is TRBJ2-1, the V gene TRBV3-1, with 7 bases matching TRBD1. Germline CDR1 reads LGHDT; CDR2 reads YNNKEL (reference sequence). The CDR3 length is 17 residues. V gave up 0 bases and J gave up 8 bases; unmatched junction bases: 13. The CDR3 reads CASSQDLRTGVQDEQFF. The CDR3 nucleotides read TGTGCCAGCAGCCAAGATTTACGAACAGGGGTTCAGGATGAGCAGTTCTTC.

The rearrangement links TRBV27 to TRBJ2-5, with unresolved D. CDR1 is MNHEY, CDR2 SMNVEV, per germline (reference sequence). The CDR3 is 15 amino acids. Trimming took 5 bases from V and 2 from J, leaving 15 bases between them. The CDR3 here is CASSPHWGLQETQYF. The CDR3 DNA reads TGTGCCAGCAGTCCCCATTGGGGTCTTCAAGAGACCCAGTACTTC.

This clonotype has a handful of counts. Here the CDR3 DNA reads TGTGCCAGCAGCTTTTATGCCGGTGGGAATGAAAAACTGTTTTTT. It is translated as CASSFYAGGNEKLFF. This rearrangement joins TRBV7-9 to TRBJ1-4; D is undetermined. V shed 3 bases and J shed 5 bases, with 13 bases lying between them. The CDR3 has 15 residues. CDR1 is SEHNR, CDR2 FQNEAQ, per germline (reference sequence).

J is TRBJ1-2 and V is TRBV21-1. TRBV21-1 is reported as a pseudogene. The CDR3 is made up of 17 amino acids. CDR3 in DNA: TGTGCCAGCATCCCGCGCGCCCGTGACGCGGGAGCCTATGGCTACACCTTC. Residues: CASIPRARDAGAYGYTF.

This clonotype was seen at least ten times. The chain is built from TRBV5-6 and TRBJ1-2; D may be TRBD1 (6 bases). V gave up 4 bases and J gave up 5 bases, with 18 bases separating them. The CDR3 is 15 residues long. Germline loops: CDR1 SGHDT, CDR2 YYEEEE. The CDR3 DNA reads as TGTGCCAGCAGCCCCGAAAACAGGGTACGGTATGGCTACACCTTC. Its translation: CASSPENRVRYGYTF.

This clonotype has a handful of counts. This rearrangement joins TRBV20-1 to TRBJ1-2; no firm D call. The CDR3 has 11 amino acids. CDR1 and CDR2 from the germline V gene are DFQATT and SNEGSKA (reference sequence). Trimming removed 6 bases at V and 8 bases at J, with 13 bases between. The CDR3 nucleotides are TGCAGTGCCGGCGCATCGGGAGGCTACACCTTC. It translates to CSAGASGGYTF.

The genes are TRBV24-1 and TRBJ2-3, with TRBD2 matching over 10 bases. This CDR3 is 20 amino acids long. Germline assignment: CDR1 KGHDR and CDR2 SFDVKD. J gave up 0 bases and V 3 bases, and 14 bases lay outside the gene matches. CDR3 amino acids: CATSDAPARTSGYSTDTQYF. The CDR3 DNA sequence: TGTGCCACCAGTGATGCACCAGCCCGGACTAGCGGCTATAGCACAGATACGCAGTATTTT.

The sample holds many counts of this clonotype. The CDR3 DNA reads as TGTGCCAGCAGCGTAGGTACAGCCTACGAGCAGTACTTC. Translation gives CASSVGTAYEQYF. The rearrangement links TRBV9 to TRBJ2-7; no reliable D call. The CDR3 is 13 amino acids. V shed 0 bases and J shed 2 bases, with 6 bases lying between them. CDR1 SGDLS and CDR2 YYNGEE come from the germline V gene.

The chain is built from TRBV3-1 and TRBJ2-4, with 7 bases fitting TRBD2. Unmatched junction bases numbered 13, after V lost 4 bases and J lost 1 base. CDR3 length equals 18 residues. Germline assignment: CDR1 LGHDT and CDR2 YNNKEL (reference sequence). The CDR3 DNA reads TGTGCCAGCAGCCCGCGGGACTACGAATCAGGGGCCAAAAACATTCAGTACTTC. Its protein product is CASSPRDYESGAKNIQYF.

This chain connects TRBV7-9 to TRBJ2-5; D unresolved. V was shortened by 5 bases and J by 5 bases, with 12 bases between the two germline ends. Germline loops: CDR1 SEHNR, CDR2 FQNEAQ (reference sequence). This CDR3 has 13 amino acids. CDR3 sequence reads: CASSPRLDETQYF. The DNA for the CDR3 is TGTGCCAGCAGCCCTCGATTGGACGAGACCCAGTACTTC.